The TCR beta chain described here comes from a study of chemoradiotherapy in HPV16-positive cancers. In the study overall: Candidate HPV-specific clones and shared TCR motifs came from a couple of HPV16-positive patients.

Over chemoradiotherapy, repertoires were sampled more than once. Notes on the study in general: The functional HPV-specific definition rests on just a couple of HPV16-positive patients. Non-HPV-specific T cells did not expand in tumors during treatment, whereas candidate HPV-specific clones and E7-related motifs did.

This clone was detected once. Its antigen is unknown. The CDR3 spans 14 residues. Germline values: CDR1 MNHNY, CDR2 SVGAGI (reference sequence). Trimming pared 2 bases from V and 7 bases from J, leaving 14 bases between. Only in-frame clones appear in the TCRdb table, and some are missing; sequencing was by immunoSEQ multiplex PCR. This sample carries tens of thousands of clones, around 80% of them seen once, and the ten largest clones take more than 5%. V and J are TRBV6-6 and TRBJ1-1; D call uncertain. The material sequenced was blood, taken from a patient who underwent chemoradiotherapy. The source of this sequence is a human donor with HPV-associated anogenital cancer. The CDR3 sequence: CASSYPNAGNEAFF. The CDR3 nucleotides are TGTGCCAGCAGTTACCCCAATGCCGGCAATGAAGCTTTCTTT.